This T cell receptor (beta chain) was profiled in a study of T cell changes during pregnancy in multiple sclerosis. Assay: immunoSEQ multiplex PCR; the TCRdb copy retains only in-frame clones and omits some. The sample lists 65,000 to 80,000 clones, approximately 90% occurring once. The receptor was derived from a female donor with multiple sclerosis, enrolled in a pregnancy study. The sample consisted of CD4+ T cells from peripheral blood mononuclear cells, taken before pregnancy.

This CDR3 reads CSAFLGAEAFF. The CDR3 DNA sequence: TGCAGTGCCTTCCTAGGCGCTGAAGCTTTCTTT. The rearrangement joins TRBV20-1 to TRBJ1-1, with D hard to call. This CDR3 contains 11 residues. V shed 6 bases and J shed 6 bases, with 11 bases lying between them. Germline assignment: CDR1 DFQATT and CDR2 SNEGSKA (reference sequence).